These 4 T cell receptor beta chains came from one sample sequenced in a study of T-cell reconstitution after alpha-beta-depleted transplantation in children. Researchers prepared the TCRbeta library using unique molecular identifiers, the study reports. TCRdb re-called the PCR reads with MiXCR, one entry per CDR3 protein. The sample comprises about 500,000 distinct CDR3 sequences, 32% of which are singletons, and 2% to 2.5% rests with the top ten. This material consisted of PBMCs from the stem cell graft donor, taken from the stem cell graft. The receptors stem from a human donor who donated a stem cell graft to a child with aplastic anemia.

The CDR3 sequence: CASSLEGFSYEQYF. The CDR3 DNA sequence: TGTGCCAGCTCACTAGAGGGGTTCTCCTACGAGCAGTACTTC. The genes are TRBV18 and TRBJ2-7; D possibly matches TRBD1 or TRBD2 (5 bases each). The V gene's germline CDR1 is KGHSH and CDR2 LQKENI. The CDR3 covers 14 residues. V lost 4 bases, J lost 0 bases, and 10 bases lay in between.

The DNA for the CDR3 is TGTGCCAGCAGTTTGCCGGCAGGGAGTCTCAATGAGCAGTTCTTC. Translating gives CASSLPAGSLNEQFF. This rearrangement joins TRBV27 to TRBJ2-1, with D perhaps matching TRBD1 or TRBD2 (5 bases each). This CDR3 has 15 residues. V was trimmed by 3 bases and J by 6 bases, leaving 15 bases between them. Germline V gene data show CDR1 as MNHEY and CDR2 as SMNVEV (reference sequence).

This clonotype came up a few times. The chain uses TRBV5-6 and TRBJ2-7; D is undetermined. Germline-derived CDR1 and CDR2 are SGHDT and YYEEEE. This CDR3 comprises 13 residues. Trimming left V 0 bases short and J 11 bases short, with 15 bases between. DNA of the CDR3: TGTGCCAGCAGCTTGGCCGGTACGGGTGTGGAGTACGTC. Protein sequence: CASSLAGTGVEYV.

This clonotype was observed a handful of times. V is TRBV12-3 or TRBV12-4 and J is TRBJ2-5; D is uncertain. The CDR3 sequence is 15 residues long. With 3 bases removed from V and 1 base from J, the gap between germline ends came to 12 bases. This chain's CDR3 is CASSFSGVGQETQYF. In DNA, the CDR3 is TGTGCCAGCAGTTTTTCAGGAGTGGGCCAAGAGACCCAGTACTTC.